This T cell receptor (beta chain) was sequenced for a study of cytomegalovirus exposure and HLA in healthy donors. Profiling relied on immunoSEQ multiplex PCR, and the TCRdb table lists in-frame clones only, not all of them. The profile shows some 130,000 clones, approximately 84% of them singletons. Whole-study results and caveats: Rarity marked most TCR sequences, yet some public TCRs occurred in many donors.

Regarding this clone: Its antigen is not known.

Trimming took 3 bases from V and 2 from J, leaving 15 bases between them. The germline gives CDR1 SGHNT, CDR2 YYREEE (reference sequence). The CDR3 runs 17 residues. Sequences were obtained from PBMCs. The chain combines TRBV5-4 with TRBJ2-6; TRBD2 might be the D (7 bases). The receptor comes from a man aged 30-40 years in good health and CMV-seropositive. The CDR3 coding sequence is TGTGCCAGCAGCTGGGGGGGGGCAATTCCTGGGGCCAACGTCCTGACTTTC. Residues: CASSWGGAIPGANVLTF. Full variable domain (remainder filled in from reference TRBV5-4 and TRBJ2-6): ETGVTQSPTHLIKTRGQQVTLRCSSQSGHNTVSWYQQALGQGPQFIFQYYREEENGRGNFPPRFSGLQFPNYSSELNVNALELDDSALYLCASSWGGAIPGANVLTFGAGSRLTVL.